Given below is one TCR beta chain in context. Antigen unknown. These data belong to a study of glioma-infiltrating T cells. General study results and limits: Only very few CDR3 sequences appeared in both tissue and blood. Non-neoplastic patients had below-expected tissue-blood divergence, while all gliomas exceeded expectation.

Deletions cut 2 bases from V and 5 bases from J, with 10 bases between. The CDR3 runs 13 residues. Germline V gives CDR1 SGHRS, CDR2 YFSETQ. Amplification of TCR alpha and beta CDR3 regions from RNA used iRepertoire nested multiplex PCR. For one-step reverse transcription and amplification, about 90-450 ng of tissue mRNA or PBMC total RNA was used. TCRdb processed the multiplex PCR reads anew with MiXCR; each CDR3 protein has one entry. This table has some 130,000 distinct CDR3 sequences, around 23% appearing once. The TCR originated in a human donor with low-grade glioma or glioblastoma, undergoing nonglioma brain surgery, or in good health (not recorded which). The genes are TRBV5-1 and TRBJ2-5; no clear D. The sample comprised glioma tissue, nonneoplastic brain tissue, or PBMCs (not recorded which). This chain's CDR3 is CASSLFQEETQYF. The CDR3 bases are TGCGCCAGCAGCTTATTTCAGGAGGAGACCCAGTACTTC.